These 9 T cell receptor beta chains share one sample of origin, sequenced in a study of blood T cell repertoires in COVID-19. Sequencing was performed with immunoSEQ multiplex PCR; in TCRdb, only in-frame clones are kept and a portion is missing. The data contain roughly 200,000 clones, over 80% of them seen just once; the ten biggest clones take up 1.2%. Material: PBMCs or T cells enriched from blood (not recorded which). The receptors were gathered from a man aged 30 to 39 who had recovered from COVID-19.

The genes are TRBV18 and TRBJ2-5; D remains unclear. This CDR3 spans 13 amino acids. Germline loops: CDR1 KGHSH, CDR2 LQKENI. Trimming removed 3 bases at V and 4 bases at J, with 9 bases between. The CDR3 sequence: CASSPTATETQYF. CDR3 nucleotides: TGTGCCAGCTCACCGACTGCCACAGAGACCCAGTACTTC.

The rearrangement links TRBV7-2 to TRBJ1-6; the D is unclear. The germline CDR1 and CDR2 sequences are SGHTA and FQGNSA. This CDR3 has 14 amino acids. The V gene lost 2 bases and the J gene lost 5 bases, with 7 bases spanning the gap. Written as DNA, the CDR3 is TGTGCCAGCAGCTTAATACAGAATAATTCACCCCTCCACTTT. It yields the protein CASSLIQNNSPLHF.

In this sample, this clone turned up a few times. Other DNA sequences in the same sample also yield this CDR3. The V and J genes are TRBV18 and TRBJ1-2; 8 nucleotides align to TRBD1. V lost 3 bases and J lost 6; bases outside the gene matches: 3. Germline loops: CDR1 KGHSH, CDR2 LQKENI. The CDR3 is 13 residues long. The CDR3 region has the DNA TGTGCCAGCTCACCGGACAGGGTCAATGGCTACACCTTC. Translating gives CASSPDRVNGYTF.

The CDR3 loop reads CASSHRGNEQFF. In nucleotides, the CDR3 is TGTGCCAGCAGCCATAGGGGTAATGAGCAGTTCTTC. The V gene is TRBV11-3, the J gene TRBJ2-1, with a possible D match to TRBD1 (5 bases). The CDR3 consists of 12 residues. Germline-derived CDR1 and CDR2 are SGHNT and YENEEA. Trimming removed 5 bases from V and 7 bases from J, with 9 bases in between.

The CDR3 region is CASSLVGVGGYTF. The CDR3 DNA sequence: TGTGCCAGCAGCTTAGTAGGGGTTGGTGGCTACACCTTC. V usage is TRBV7-2 and J usage is TRBJ1-2; D perhaps matches TRBD1 (5 bases). Germline V lookup: CDR1 SGHTA, CDR2 FQGNSA. This CDR3 contains 13 residues. V was cut by 1 base and J by 7 bases, with 10 bases left in between.

The V call is TRBV3-1 (or the pseudogene TRBV3-2), the J call TRBJ2-7; a weak D match, TRBD2 (6 bases). V dropped 8 bases and J dropped 5 bases, with 19 bases sitting between them. This CDR3 contains 14 residues. The germline CDR1 and CDR2 sequences are LGHDT and YNNKEL (reference sequence). CDR3: CASRNRGLFHEQYF. CDR3 nucleotide sequence: TGTGCCAGCCGGAATCGGGGACTTTTCCACGAGCAGTACTTC.

This chain connects TRBV6-2 or TRBV6-3 to TRBJ2-1, with D perhaps matching TRBD2 (5 bases). This CDR3 is 16 amino acids long. V lost 5 bases and J lost 2, with 16 bases in between. In germline, CDR1 is MNHEY, CDR2 SVGEGT. The CDR3 nucleotides read TGTGCCAGCAGTCCCCGCGCACTAGGTGCCTACAATGAGCAGTTCTTC. Amino acids: CASSPRALGAYNEQFF.

This chain joins TRBV4-1 and TRBJ2-6; D is undetermined. With 4 bases removed from V and 0 bases from J, the gap between germline ends came to 10 bases. The germline gives CDR1 MGHRA, CDR2 YSYEKL. This CDR3 contains 16 residues. The chain's CDR3 is CASSPRTVSGANVLTF. The CDR3 DNA reads TGCGCCAGCAGCCCACGTACAGTCTCTGGGGCCAACGTCCTGACTTTC.

V is TRBV18 and J is TRBJ1-1; 9 positions agree with TRBD1. The CDR3 loop spans 14 amino acids. V was pared by 0 bases and J by 10 bases, with 6 bases of the junction left unmatched. From germline, CDR1 is KGHSH and CDR2 LQKENI. CDR3 sequence reads: CASSPPGQGGAAFF. In DNA, the CDR3 is TGTGCCAGCTCACCACCGGGACAGGGCGGCGCAGCTTTCTTT.